Below are 22 T cell receptor beta chains sequenced from a single sample in a study of blood T cell repertoires in COVID-19. The data were produced by immunoSEQ multiplex PCR, yet TCRdb's version contains in-frame clones alone and is incomplete. Of about 310,000 clones in the sample, nearly 90% were seen once. The sample consisted of PBMCs or T cells enriched from blood (not recorded which). These receptors all come from a woman in her late teens or twenties with acute COVID-19.

The gene calls are TRBV7-9 and TRBJ1-1; 11 nucleotides agree with TRBD1. The CDR3 covers 16 residues. V dropped 5 bases and J dropped 1; count of bases not matched to a gene: 6. The germline CDR1 and CDR2 sequences are SEHNR and FQNEAQ (reference sequence). This CDR3 is CASSPDRGPQNTEAFF. The CDR3 DNA sequence: TGTGCCAGCAGCCCGGACAGGGGGCCACAGAACACTGAAGCTTTCTTT.

The chain links TRBV3-1 (or the pseudogene TRBV3-2) to TRBJ2-7, with 11 bases aligning to TRBD1. The CDR3 contains 15 residues. V trimming: 4 bases; J trimming: 1 base; junction bases outside the gene matches: 3. Germline CDR1 LGHDT, CDR2 YNNKEL (reference sequence). The CDR3 bases are TGTGCCAGCAGCCCCGGACAGGGGGCGTCCTACGAGCAGTACTTC. This codes for CASSPGQGASYEQYF.

This sequence joins TRBV29-1 and TRBJ1-3; unclear D gene. CDR1 is SQVTM and CDR2 is ANQGSEA in the germline V gene. This CDR3 has 14 residues. The ends were cut back, 6 bases at V and 1 base at J, with 13 bases in the middle. The CDR3 loop reads CSVAPSRSGNTIYF. The CDR3 DNA sequence: TGCAGCGTCGCCCCCTCCCGGTCTGGAAACACCATATATTTT.

This chain joins TRBV16 and TRBJ1-5; D gene uncertain. The V end lost 4 bases, the J end lost 0 bases, and 19 bases lay between the germline ends. CDR3 size: 18 residues. The germline CDR1 and CDR2 sequences are KGHSY and FQNENV. The CDR3 nucleotides read TGTGCCAGCAGCCTCCCCCTCCACGGAGTCTATAGCAATCAGCCCCAGCATTTT. Protein: CASSLPLHGVYSNQPQHF.

This chain links TRBV19 with TRBJ2-1, with TRBD2 identical over 10 bases. The CDR3 is 17 amino acids. V lost 0 bases to trimming and J lost 5 bases; unmatched junction nucleotides: 7. Germline values: CDR1 LNHDA, CDR2 SQIVND (reference sequence). This CDR3 reads CASSIDMSLAGDNEQFF. Here the CDR3 DNA reads TGTGCCAGTAGTATAGATATGAGTCTAGCGGGGGACAATGAGCAGTTCTTC. Full variable domain (rest looked up from reference TRBV19 and TRBJ2-1): DGGITQSPKYLFRKEGQNVTLSCEQNLNHDAMYWYRQDPGQGLRLIYYSQIVNDFQKGDIAEGYSVSREKKESFPLTVTSAQKNPTAFYLCASSIDMSLAGDNEQFFGPGTRLTVL.

The CDR3 DNA sequence: TGTGCCAGCAACACAGGGCCCACCGGGGAGCTGTTTTTT. It translates to CASNTGPTGELFF. The rearrangement joins TRBV2 to TRBJ2-2; perhaps TRBD1 as D (6 bases). V lost 7 bases, J lost 4 bases, and 10 bases lay in between. Germline-derived CDR1 and CDR2 are SNHLY and FYNNEI. CDR3 length: 13 residues.

The chain uses TRBV28 and TRBJ2-5; 9 bases are a match to TRBD2. There are 14 residues in the CDR3. Germline CDR1 and CDR2: MDHEN and SYDVKM. V lost 6 bases, J lost 3 bases, and 5 bases stayed unmatched. The CDR3 region is CASRSGRYEETQYF. CDR3 in DNA: TGTGCCAGCAGGAGCGGGAGGTACGAAGAGACCCAGTACTTC.

CDR3 region: CASSPPSGNEQFF. CDR3 sequence (DNA): TGTGCCAGCTCACCACCGTCCGGGAATGAGCAGTTCTTC. The genes are TRBV18 and TRBJ2-1; D unresolved. V shed 0 bases and J shed 7 bases, with 7 bases lying between them. Germline V lookup: CDR1 KGHSH, CDR2 LQKENI. The CDR3 runs to 13 residues.

The chain has TRBV6-6 and TRBJ1-1, with no clear D. Trimming left V 6 bases short and J 6 bases short, with 14 bases between. Germline V CDR1 and CDR2: MNHNY, SVGAGI (reference sequence). This CDR3 spans 13 amino acids. As DNA, the CDR3 is TGTGCCAGCAGGGGTGCCGGGTCCCCTGAAGCTTTCTTT. This translates into CASRGAGSPEAFF.

In DNA, the CDR3 is TGCGCCAGCAGTGAGTCGACGGCAGGGGGCACTGAAGCTTTCTTT. As protein: CASSESTAGGTEAFF. The chain has TRBV10-1 and TRBJ1-1, with 7 bases fitting TRBD1. The CDR3 extends over 15 amino acids. V was pared by 0 bases and J by 4 bases, with 5 bases of the junction left unmatched. Germline loops: CDR1 WNHNN, CDR2 SYGVQD (reference sequence).

The V and J genes are TRBV27 and TRBJ1-2, with 8 bases fitting TRBD1. Unmatched junction bases numbered 6, after V lost 3 bases and J lost 3 bases. The CDR3 has 15 residues. Germline CDR1 MNHEY, CDR2 SMNVEV (reference sequence). The CDR3 reads CASSLLGQGDYGYTF. As DNA, the CDR3 is TGTGCCAGCAGTTTGTTAGGACAGGGCGACTATGGCTACACCTTC.

This chain connects TRBV2 to TRBJ1-5; D uncertain. The germline gives CDR1 SNHLY, CDR2 FYNNEI. The CDR3 extends over 13 amino acids. Trimming removed 7 bases from V and 5 bases from J, with 12 bases in between. As DNA, the CDR3 is TGTGCCAGCATCCTCAGGAGGGATCAGCCCCAGCATTTT. It codes for CASILRRDQPQHF.

The V gene is TRBV28, the J gene TRBJ2-1; D perhaps matches TRBD1 (5 bases). CDR1 is MDHEN and CDR2 is SYDVKM in the germline V gene. Deletions cut 5 bases from V and 7 bases from J, with 18 bases between. The CDR3 is 15 amino acids. The chain's CDR3 is CASSPPGFDVNEQFF. The CDR3 DNA reads as TGTGCCAGCAGTCCGCCAGGGTTCGACGTTAATGAGCAGTTCTTC.

V is TRBV24-1 and J is TRBJ2-3; 12 nucleotides align to TRBD1. After removal of 7 bases from V and 5 bases from J, the junction contained 6 bases not matched to a gene. Germline V gene lookup returns CDR1 KGHDR and CDR2 SFDVKD. This CDR3 contains 15 residues. CDR3 region: CATSAGQGAIDTQYF. CDR3 DNA: TGTGCCACCAGCGCGGGACAGGGGGCAATAGATACGCAGTATTTT.

This chain connects TRBV4-2 to TRBJ2-2, with 10 bases identical to TRBD2. V lost 5 bases and J lost 2; bases outside the gene matches: 2. Germline CDR1 LGHNA, CDR2 YNFKEQ. This CDR3 region has 15 residues. CDR3 in amino acids: CASSVLAGNTGELFF. The CDR3 bases are TGTGCCAGCAGCGTACTAGCGGGAAACACCGGGGAGCTGTTTTTT.

V gene TRBV28 combines with J gene TRBJ2-7; 9 bases agree with TRBD1. V lost 8 bases to trimming and J lost 7 bases; unmatched junction nucleotides: 9. Germline-derived CDR1 and CDR2 are MDHEN and SYDVKM. The CDR3 runs 13 residues. The CDR3 spells CASLPGQGGEQYF. The CDR3, as DNA: TGTGCCAGCCTACCGGGACAGGGCGGAGAGCAGTACTTC.

The V gene is TRBV10-3, the J gene TRBJ1-3; no clear D. The CDR3 has 15 amino acids. Germline values: CDR1 ENHRY, CDR2 SYGVKD. Deletions cut 4 bases from V and 3 bases from J, with 13 bases between. In DNA form, the CDR3 reads TGTGCCATCAGTGGAATAAACGGGGTTGGAAACACCATATATTTT. This sequence encodes CAISGINGVGNTIYF.

This rearrangement joins TRBV7-8 to TRBJ1-4; no definite D call. With 5 bases removed from V and 10 bases from J, the gap between germline ends came to 17 bases. Germline lookup yields CDR1 SGHVS and CDR2 FQNEAQ. The CDR3 totals 14 residues. In nucleotides, the CDR3 is TGTGCCAGCAGCACCACAGAGGGTCGGCGAAAACTGTTTTTT. Its translation is CASSTTEGRRKLFF.

This clone was detected once. This chain joins TRBV9 and TRBJ1-5, with unresolved D. Trimming removed 3 bases at V and 3 bases at J, with 13 bases between. The germline V gene encodes CDR1 SGDLS and CDR2 YYNGEE. The CDR3 is 15 residues long. CDR3 amino acids: CASSETMRINQPQHF. CDR3 nucleotides: TGTGCCAGCAGCGAGACGATGAGGATCAATCAGCCCCAGCATTTT.

The rearrangement uses TRBV6-5 and TRBJ2-7; possible D gene TRBD2, 6 bases. Germline V gene lookup returns CDR1 MNHEY and CDR2 SVGAGI. This CDR3 is 14 amino acids long. Trimming pared 6 bases from V and 2 bases from J, leaving 14 bases between. CDR3 in amino acids: CASRGRTGAYEQYF. The CDR3 nucleotides are TGTGCCAGCAGGGGACGGACGGGAGCCTACGAGCAGTACTTC.

V usage is TRBV28 and J usage is TRBJ2-7; D unclear. This CDR3 region has 14 residues. Trimming removed 8 bases from V and 2 bases from J, with 16 bases in between. Germline V gene sequence: CDR1 MDHEN, CDR2 SYDVKM. The DNA of the CDR3 is TGTGCCAGCGTTTTGGCAGGCGCCCCCTACGAGCAGTACTTC. Its protein product is CASVLAGAPYEQYF.

V usage is TRBV6-5 and J usage is TRBJ2-1, with D tentatively TRBD1 (6 bases). The germline CDR1 and CDR2 sequences are MNHEY and SVGAGI. Between the trimmed V and J ends, which lost 8 bases and 8 bases, there was a span of 22 bases. The CDR3 has 15 amino acids. CDR3 amino acids: CASGIGTMPRDEQFF. In DNA form, the CDR3 reads TGTGCCAGCGGGATCGGGACAATGCCTCGGGATGAGCAGTTCTTC.